This T cell receptor (beta chain) was observed in a study of read filtering for tumor transcriptome and immune sequencing. On the study more broadly: After DNase treatment, RNA was made into whole-transcriptome libraries. IR-seq gave about 3.5 to 10.27 million TCR reads per sample; RNA-seq gave roughly 80 to 1,400. Study-level findings and limits: This fraction held mixed bone marrow immune cells after CD138-negative sorting.

Molecular barcoded adaptors covering alpha/delta and beta/gamma chains were used on around 400 ng RNA. TCRdb ran MiXCR on the reads and lists one entry per CDR3 protein. In the table there are 35,000 to 40,000 distinct CDR3 sequences, around 15% of which are singletons. This clonotype has at least ten counts. Its cognate antigen is unknown. V was trimmed by 5 bases and J by 4 bases, leaving 15 bases between them. This CDR3 region has 14 residues. From germline, CDR1 is DFQATT and CDR2 SNEGSKA (reference sequence). V gene TRBV20-1 combines with J gene TRBJ2-1, with unresolved D. The clonotype was recovered from a donor aged 40 or older with multiple myeloma. The sequencing sample was made of a population of CD138-negative cells sorted from bone marrow. In DNA form, the CDR3 reads TGCAGTGCTGGCACGCCCCCGCTTTACAATGAGCAGTTCTTC. Protein: CSAGTPPLYNEQFF.